Listed here are 29 T cell receptor beta chains from one sample, sequenced in a study of control samples from healthy donors and cancer patients. Libraries were prepared by immunoSEQ multiplex PCR; TCRdb keeps only in-frame clonotypes and omits some of them. This sample carries approximately 100,000 clones, roughly four fifths of them seen once, and the ten largest clones take more than 1.5%. Sequences were obtained from blood. The origin of the receptors is a man in his 60s in good health.

The rearrangement joins TRBV20-1 to TRBJ2-5; D gene unclear. The germline CDR1 and CDR2 sequences are DFQATT and SNEGSKA (reference sequence). Trimming took off 1 base at V and 1 base at J, with 1 base between the two ends. There are 11 residues in the CDR3. In DNA, the CDR3 is TGCAGTGCTAGAGGCCAAGAGACCCAGTACTTC. Its protein is CSARGQETQYF.

V and J are TRBV7-9 and TRBJ2-5, with 9 bases fitting TRBD2. CDR1 and CDR2 from the germline V gene are SEHNR and FQNEAQ (reference sequence). V shed 2 bases and J 1 base; nucleotides not matched to a gene: 2. The CDR3 is made up of 15 amino acids. The DNA for the CDR3 is TGTGCCAGCAGCTTACCTAGCGGGACCCAAGAGACCCAGTACTTC. Its protein product is CASSLPSGTQETQYF.

CDR3 in DNA: TGTGCCAGCAGCCAAGTAATAAGTATGGCAGCCCCAAACAATGAGCAGTTCTTC. Translating gives CASSQVISMAAPNNEQFF. This chain joins TRBV3-1 (or the pseudogene TRBV3-2) and TRBJ2-1; no clear D. The germline gives CDR1 LGHDT, CDR2 YNNKEL (reference sequence). The CDR3 extends over 18 amino acids. The germline V and J ends were trimmed by 1 base and 5 bases, with 21 bases remaining between them.

This sequence joins TRBV5-1 and TRBJ1-2; no clear D gene. CDR3 size: 14 residues. Deletions cut 0 bases from V and 7 bases from J, with 13 bases between. In germline, CDR1 is SGHRS, CDR2 YFSETQ. The CDR3 loop is CASSLDTALGGYTF. The CDR3 region has the DNA TGCGCCAGCAGCTTGGATACGGCATTGGGTGGCTACACCTTC.

The table lists this clone with a count of one. This chain joins TRBV30 and TRBJ1-2, with D possibly TRBD1 on 5 matching bases. The length of the CDR3 is 15 residues. The germline V gene encodes CDR1 GTSNPN and CDR2 SVGIG (reference sequence). Trimming removed 0 bases from V and 0 bases from J, with 11 bases in between. The CDR3 reads CAWSVFGASNYGYTF. The CDR3, as DNA: TGTGCCTGGAGTGTATTCGGGGCCTCTAACTATGGCTACACCTTC.

The chain recombines TRBV5-3 with TRBJ1-2; the D is unclear. TRBV5-3 is given ORF status, its function remaining uncertain. The CDR3 is 18 residues long. Trimming took off 2 bases at V and 3 bases at J, with 23 bases between the two ends. The CDR3 coding sequence is TGTGCCAGAAGCTTTAATAATAGGACCCTACTTCTTGACTATGGCTACACCTTC. It encodes CARSFNNRTLLLDYGYTF.

This clone was counted once. The J gene is TRBJ2-5, the V gene TRBV9, with 8 nucleotides matching TRBD1. The CDR3 spans 15 residues. The ends lost 4 bases at V and 3 bases at J; junction bases unmatched: 8. Germline loops: CDR1 SGDLS, CDR2 YYNGEE. CDR3 nucleotide sequence: TGTGCCAGCAGCCTGAGCCCGGGACAGGAAGAGACCCAGTACTTC. Protein: CASSLSPGQEETQYF.

This clone was counted only a few times. The rearrangement links TRBV19 to TRBJ1-5; D uncertain. The CDR3 has 15 residues. Trimming removed 7 bases from V and 0 bases from J, with 13 bases in between. Germline V gene sequence: CDR1 LNHDA, CDR2 SQIVND (reference sequence). The CDR3 DNA reads as TGTGCCAGTACGCCAGGACCAAATAGCAATCAGCCCCAGCATTTT. This translates into CASTPGPNSNQPQHF.

The table lists this clone with a count of one. The chain links TRBV30 to TRBJ2-2; 8 bases agree with TRBD2. This CDR3 comprises 15 residues. CDR1 is GTSNPN and CDR2 is SVGIG in the germline V gene (reference sequence). Trimming removed 8 bases from V and 4 bases from J; junction bases left unmatched: 12. CDR3 sequence (DNA): TGTGCCCAAGTAGGGGCGGGAGGTGGCACCGGGGAGCTGTTTTTT. This gives the protein CAQVGAGGGTGELFF.

The chain joins TRBV30 to TRBJ2-7; 9 bases fit TRBD1. This CDR3 has 15 residues. The germline gives CDR1 GTSNPN, CDR2 SVGIG (reference sequence). V lost 2 bases, J lost 1 base, and 6 bases stayed unmatched. Here the CDR3 reads CAWSSSGQGSYEQYF. In DNA form, the CDR3 reads TGTGCCTGGAGTTCCTCGGGACAGGGATCCTACGAGCAGTACTTC.

As DNA, the CDR3 is TGTGCCAGCTCACCACCTCCTAGCGGGAAGACCCAGTACTTC. This gives the protein CASSPPPSGKTQYF. The J gene is TRBJ2-5, the V gene TRBV18, with 9 positions matching TRBD2. This CDR3 is built from 14 residues. V gave up 0 bases and J gave up 6 bases; unmatched junction bases: 2. Germline CDR1 is KGHSH and CDR2 is LQKENI.

The chain recombines TRBV9 with TRBJ2-1; 8 nucleotides line up with TRBD1. With V trimmed by 0 bases and J by 2 bases, 1 base remained unmatched. This CDR3 has 15 residues. CDR1 is SGDLS, CDR2 YYNGEE, per germline. CDR3 nucleotides: TGTGCCAGCAGCGTAGAGACAGGGGCCTACAATGAGCAGTTCTTC. It translates to CASSVETGAYNEQFF.

This clone appeared once. The chain is built from TRBV3-1 (or the pseudogene TRBV3-2) and TRBJ1-4; D may be TRBD1 (5 bases). V lost 5 bases and J 8 bases, leaving 15 bases between the germline ends. Germline V lookup: CDR1 LGHDT, CDR2 YNNKEL (reference sequence). This CDR3 is 14 amino acids long. CDR3 protein: CASSGGSPGEKLFF. In DNA form, the CDR3 reads TGTGCCAGCAGCGGGGGGTCCCCGGGGGAAAAACTGTTTTTT.

The rearrangement links TRBV7-2 to TRBJ1-6; 7 bases line up with TRBD1. Germline V gene lookup returns CDR1 SGHTA and CDR2 FQGNSA. The CDR3 runs 15 residues. The J segment lost 7 bases and the V segment lost 5 bases, leaving 8 bases of the junction unmatched. CDR3 sequence: CASSPGGRRNSPLHF. For the CDR3, the DNA is TGTGCCAGCAGCCCAGGGGGACGGAGAAATTCACCCCTCCACTTT.

The V gene is TRBV6-4, the J gene TRBJ2-2; D is unclear. V dropped 6 bases and J dropped 3 bases, with 11 bases sitting between them. Germline V CDR1 and CDR2: MRHNA, SNTAGT. This CDR3 comprises 14 residues. The CDR3 sequence is CASSWVGDTGELFF. The CDR3, as DNA: TGTGCCAGCAGCTGGGTTGGAGACACCGGGGAGCTGTTTTTT.

V gene TRBV19 combines with J gene TRBJ2-7; a weak D match, TRBD1 (7 bases). The CDR3 runs 13 residues. The germline V gene encodes CDR1 LNHDA and CDR2 SQIVND (reference sequence). Trimming left V 3 bases short and J 7 bases short, with 13 bases between. CDR3 protein: CASSMGQSGEQYF. Here the CDR3 DNA reads TGTGCCAGTAGTATGGGACAGAGCGGGGAGCAGTACTTC. The variable domain in full, with the rest retrieved from reference TRBV19 and TRBJ2-7, is DGGITQSPKYLFRKEGQNVTLSCEQNLNHDAMYWYRQDPGQGLRLIYYSQIVNDFQKGDIAEGYSVSREKKESFPLTVTSAQKNPTAFYLCASSMGQSGEQYFGPGTRLTVT.

The rearrangement uses TRBV7-9 and TRBJ2-5; D remains ambiguous. CDR3 size: 16 residues. The germline V gene has CDR1 SEHNR and CDR2 FQNEAQ (reference sequence). V dropped 7 bases and J dropped 0 bases, with 18 bases sitting between them. The CDR3 spells CASTSGFRWDQETQYF. CDR3 DNA sequence: TGTGCCAGCACTTCAGGCTTTCGGTGGGACCAAGAGACCCAGTACTTC.

The rearrangement uses TRBV10-3 and TRBJ2-1, with 12 bases aligning to TRBD2. CDR3 length equals 16 residues. Germline lookup yields CDR1 ENHRY and CDR2 SYGVKD. Losses at the gene ends were 0 bases for V and 9 bases for J; bases not matched to a gene: 6. The CDR3 spells CAISESPSGRAGEQFF. Written as DNA, the CDR3 is TGTGCCATCAGTGAGTCGCCTAGCGGGAGGGCCGGTGAGCAGTTCTTC.

The genes are TRBV14 and TRBJ2-7; the D is unclear. The CDR3 contains 13 residues. V gave up 0 bases and J gave up 1 base, with 4 bases separating them. Germline V gene sequence: CDR1 SGHDN, CDR2 FVKESK. The CDR3 DNA follows: TGTGCCAGCAGCCAAGATCTTTCCTACGAGCAGTACTTC. Translated, it gives CASSQDLSYEQYF.

A single count supports this clone. This CDR3 reads CASSGTAGYTGELFF. CDR3 bases: TGTGCCAGCAGTGGGACAGCGGGATACACCGGGGAGCTGTTTTTT. The chain couples TRBV28 to TRBJ2-2; D possibly matches TRBD1 or TRBD2 (7 bases each). The CDR3 consists of 15 residues. V lost 5 bases to trimming and J lost 3 bases, with 13 bases between them. CDR1 and CDR2 (germline): MDHEN, SYDVKM.

This clone was recorded a few times. The chain has TRBV12-3 or TRBV12-4 and TRBJ2-5; 7 bases match TRBD1. The trim removed 6 bases at V and 3 bases at J, leaving 4 bases unmatched. This CDR3 contains 13 residues. CDR3 region: CASRTGLEETQYF. The CDR3 DNA reads as TGTGCCAGCAGGACAGGGTTGGAAGAGACCCAGTACTTC.

This clone was observed many times. V usage is TRBV11-2 and J usage is TRBJ2-7; the match to TRBD1 covers 8 bases. The V segment lost 0 bases and the J segment 2 bases; nucleotides outside the gene matches: 0. CDR3 length: 14 residues. Germline assignment: CDR1 SGHAT and CDR2 FQNNGV. DNA for the CDR3: TGTGCCAGCAGCTTAGAACAGGGGGCCTACGAGCAGTACTTC. It is translated as CASSLEQGAYEQYF. The full variable domain, its missing parts supplied by reference TRBV11-2 and TRBJ2-7, is EAGVAQSPRYKIIEKRQSVAFWCNPISGHATLYWYQQILGQGPKLLIQFQNNGVVDDSQLPKDRFSAERLKGVDSTLKIQPAKLEDSAVYLCASSLEQGAYEQYFGPGTRLTVT.

This chain joins TRBV2 and TRBJ2-7; 8 bases are a match to TRBD1. V lost 7 bases to trimming and J lost 3 bases; unmatched junction nucleotides: 5. CDR1 is SNHLY, CDR2 FYNNEI, per germline. CDR3 length: 13 residues. The CDR3 DNA is TGTGCCAGCAAGGACAGGGTTGTCTACGAGCAGTACTTC. This translates into CASKDRVVYEQYF. The full variable domain, its missing parts supplied by reference TRBV2 and TRBJ2-7, is EPEVTQTPSHQVTQMGQEVILRCVPISNHLYFYWYRQILGQKVEFLVSFYNNEISEKSEIFDDQFSVERPDGSNFTLKIRSTKLEDSAMYFCASKDRVVYEQYFGPGTRLTVT.

This rearrangement joins TRBV11-2 to TRBJ1-3; D is ambiguous. V was clipped by 3 bases and J by 3 bases, with 12 bases between them. This CDR3 region has 15 residues. Germline V gene lookup returns CDR1 SGHAT and CDR2 FQNNGV. The CDR3 loop is CASSLYQMFGNTIYF. Here the CDR3 DNA reads TGTGCCAGCAGCTTGTATCAAATGTTTGGAAACACCATATATTTT.

V gene TRBV7-9 combines with J gene TRBJ1-2; 9 bases match TRBD1. CDR1 and CDR2 (germline): SEHNR, FQNEAQ (reference sequence). V shed 4 bases and J 2 bases; nucleotides not matched to a gene: 5. This CDR3 comprises 15 residues. This CDR3 is CASSSRQGGNYGYTF. The CDR3 coding sequence is TGTGCCAGCAGCTCGCGACAGGGGGGCAACTATGGCTACACCTTC.

The chain carries TRBV30 and TRBJ1-4; D is ambiguous. The germline V gene has CDR1 GTSNPN and CDR2 SVGIG (reference sequence). The V end was cut by 0 bases, the J end by 4 bases, with 9 bases between. The length of the CDR3 is 14 residues. The CDR3 region is CAWSVLSSNEKLFF. In DNA form, the CDR3 reads TGTGCCTGGAGTGTATTGTCCAGTAATGAAAAACTGTTTTTT.

The chain recombines TRBV18 with TRBJ1-4; D is ambiguous. Germline assignment: CDR1 KGHSH and CDR2 LQKENI. The CDR3 has 13 amino acids. V lost 2 bases and J 6 bases, leaving 7 bases between the germline ends. As DNA, the CDR3 is TGTGCCAGCTCACCAGGACTTGATGAAAAACTGTTTTTT. Encoded protein: CASSPGLDEKLFF.

V usage is TRBV6-6 and J usage is TRBJ2-1, with D tentatively TRBD2 (6 bases). Trimming took off 7 bases at V and 0 bases at J, with 13 bases between the two ends. The CDR3 spans 15 residues. Germline assignment: CDR1 MNHNY and CDR2 SVGAGI (reference sequence). CDR3 amino acids: CASNLLANSYNEQFF. CDR3 DNA: TGTGCCAGCAACCTACTAGCTAACTCCTACAATGAGCAGTTCTTC.

The chain employs TRBV3-1 (or the pseudogene TRBV3-2) and TRBJ2-2; D is uncertain. CDR3 length: 17 amino acids. Trimming stripped 4 bases from V and 0 bases from J, with 15 bases between. Germline V gene lookup returns CDR1 LGHDT and CDR2 YNNKEL (reference sequence). The CDR3 bases are TGTGCCAGCAGCCGAAACCGGGTCTCCGCGAACACCGGGGAGCTGTTTTTT. It codes for CASSRNRVSANTGELFF.